Shown below are 6 T cell receptor beta chains from a single sample sequenced in a study of technical replicates of blood from a few donors (dated by TCRdb to between 2016 and 2019). Library construction relied on the immunoSEQ multiplex PCR assay. TCRdb provides this immuneACCESS table in a form limited to in-frame rearrangements. Some clones are lacking; in checked studies, under half of them reflect an unresolved V gene, and why the rest are absent is not known. The sample data list around 68,000 clones, and about 97% of these were observed just once. The leading ten clones occupy 0.25% to 0.3% of the sample. Source material: T cells isolated from PBMCs. These receptors all stem from a human donor in good health.

This chain joins TRBV9 and TRBJ2-2, with D unresolved. This CDR3 region has 12 residues. Germline assignment: CDR1 SGDLS and CDR2 YYNGEE. The V end was cut by 0 bases, the J end by 5 bases, with 2 bases between. The CDR3 reads CASSVATGELFF. DNA for the CDR3: TGTGCCAGCAGCGTAGCTACCGGGGAGCTGTTTTTT.

This chain connects TRBV19 to TRBJ1-4; D is ambiguous. The V gene lost 3 bases and the J gene lost 0 bases, with 11 bases spanning the gap. Germline CDR1 LNHDA, CDR2 SQIVND (reference sequence). The CDR3 has 16 amino acids. CDR3 sequence reads: CASSMPGFPTNEKLFF. DNA for the CDR3: TGTGCCAGTAGTATGCCCGGGTTCCCAACTAATGAAAAACTGTTTTTT.

The chain joins TRBV10-2 to TRBJ1-2; 8 bases match TRBD1. In germline, CDR1 is WSHSY, CDR2 SAAADI. The CDR3 spans 17 residues. The J segment lost 0 bases and the V segment lost 2 bases, leaving 8 bases of the junction unmatched. The CDR3 bases are TGCGCCAGCAGTGAGCCGTCGGACAGGGACTCTAACTATGGCTACACCTTC. As protein: CASSEPSDRDSNYGYTF.

A single count supports this clone. The chain couples TRBV6-5 to TRBJ2-1; possible D gene TRBD1, 5 bases. Trimming took off 6 bases at V and 3 bases at J, with 9 bases between the two ends. The germline gives CDR1 MNHEY, CDR2 SVGAGI. The CDR3 is 13 amino acids. The CDR3 DNA reads as TGTGCCAGCAGGGGGCCAGGCTACAATGAGCAGTTCTTC. Protein sequence: CASRGPGYNEQFF.

The rearrangement links TRBV4-3 to TRBJ2-3, with 11 bases matching TRBD2. CDR3 length: 15 amino acids. Germline values: CDR1 LGHNA, CDR2 YSLEER. V was pared by 2 bases and J by 4 bases, with 2 bases of the junction left unmatched. This chain's CDR3 is CASSQQLAGADTQYF. The CDR3 DNA reads TGCGCCAGCAGCCAACAACTAGCGGGAGCAGATACGCAGTATTTT.

CDR3 residues: CSATVNTEAFF. The CDR3 bases are TGCAGCGCGACAGTGAACACTGAAGCTTTCTTT. The chain is built from TRBV29-1 and TRBJ1-1; D is perhaps TRBD1 (5 bases). Looked up from germline, CDR1 is SQVTM and CDR2 is ANQGSEA. With 7 bases removed from V and 0 bases from J, the gap between germline ends came to 6 bases. This CDR3 contains 11 residues.